One T cell receptor beta chain is described in this entry. Because it lacks the conserved phenylalanine or tryptophan at the end, this CDR3 is likely a read error. This sample was included in a study of tumor-infiltrating lymphocytes in primary liver carcinoma. Study-wide background: The patients had histopathologically diagnosed primary liver carcinoma, and their disease was treated by surgical resection.

Production of TCR beta cDNA used roughly 500 ng total RNA together with a constant-region primer. Slightly modified ARM-PCR served as the procedure for the TCR beta libraries. These libraries came from three rounds of nested multiplex PCR. Running 10 cycles apiece, the first two PCR rounds relied on TRBV1-TRBV30 forward primers together with a C-beta reverse primer. One entry per CDR3 protein results from TCRdb running MiXCR on the multiplex PCR reads. The sample has 330,000 or so distinct CDR3 sequences; almost 65% are singletons. Germline CDR1 is MNHEY and CDR2 is SVGAGI. The CDR3 sequence is 13 residues long. Germline DNA was also extracted, with blood RNA taken from unsorted whole blood.

The sequence came from a man between 40 and 49 years old with primary liver carcinoma and hepatitis B virus infection. The sample comprised peripheral blood. This chain connects TRBV6-5 to TRBJ1-5, with no clear D. The CDR3 DNA reads as TGTGCCAGTAGTTACTCAATAGATCAGCCCCAGCATTCT. It specifies CASSYSIDQPQHS.